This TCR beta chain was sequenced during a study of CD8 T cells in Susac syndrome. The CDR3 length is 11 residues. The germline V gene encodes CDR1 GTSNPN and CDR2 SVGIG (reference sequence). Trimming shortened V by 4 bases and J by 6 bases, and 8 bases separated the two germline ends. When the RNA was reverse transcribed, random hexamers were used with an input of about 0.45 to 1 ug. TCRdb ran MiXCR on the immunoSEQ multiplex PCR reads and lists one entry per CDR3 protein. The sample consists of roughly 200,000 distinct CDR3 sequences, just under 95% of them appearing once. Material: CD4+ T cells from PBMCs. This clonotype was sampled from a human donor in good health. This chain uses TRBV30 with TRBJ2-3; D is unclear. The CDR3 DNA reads TGTGCCTGGATGGGTAGGGATACGCAGTATTTT. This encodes CAWMGRDTQYF.